These 2 T cell receptor beta chains came from one sample sequenced in a study of T cell changes during pregnancy in multiple sclerosis. Measured with immunoSEQ multiplex PCR; TCRdb has only the in-frame clones, and not every one. The repertoire includes just under 60,000 clones, almost 95% of them detected once, and about 0.9% sits in the top ten. Sequencing used peripheral blood, obtained in the first trimester of pregnancy. The receptor set was obtained from a female donor with multiple sclerosis, enrolled in a pregnancy study.

The genes are TRBV7-9 and TRBJ2-5; 7 nucleotides line up with TRBD2. This CDR3 has 13 residues. Germline assignment: CDR1 SEHNR and CDR2 FQNEAQ (reference sequence). Trimming at V came to 4 bases and at J to 5 bases, leaving 4 bases not matched to a gene. The chain's CDR3 is CASSWTSGETQYF. The CDR3 DNA is TGTGCCAGCAGCTGGACTAGTGGGGAGACCCAGTACTTC. The full variable domain, its missing parts supplied by reference TRBV7-9 and TRBJ2-5, is DTGVSQNPRHKITKRGQNVTFRCDPISEHNRLYWYRQTLGQGPEFLTYFQNEAQLEKSRLLSDRFSAERPKGSFSTLEIQRTEQGDSAMYLCASSWTSGETQYFGPGTRLLVL.

The rearrangement joins TRBV19 to TRBJ2-7; 9 bases match TRBD1. The CDR3 covers 14 residues. CDR1 and CDR2 (germline): LNHDA, SQIVND (reference sequence). Unmatched junction bases numbered 9, after V lost 5 bases and J lost 7 bases. The CDR3 DNA is TGTGCCAGTAGTGTACAGGGGGCGCGGCGAGAGCAGTACTTC. Residues: CASSVQGARREQYF.